This TCR beta chain was observed in a study of immune cell composition in non-small cell lung cancer. Libraries were prepared by immunoSEQ multiplex PCR; TCRdb keeps only in-frame clonotypes and omits some of them. This table has 15,000 or so clones, 55% to 70% appearing once. The clonotype originates from a human donor with non-small cell lung cancer. The sequencing sample was made of lung tumor tissue.

CDR3 protein: CASSLQGRSNSPLHF. The CDR3 DNA reads TGTGCCAGCAGCCTACAGGGGAGGAGTAATTCACCCCTCCACTTT. The chain links TRBV7-3 to TRBJ1-6; TRBD1 agrees at 7 bases. The CDR3 extends over 15 amino acids. Looked up from germline, CDR1 is SGHTA and CDR2 is FQGTGA. V was pared by 5 bases and J by 6 bases, with 7 bases of the junction left unmatched.